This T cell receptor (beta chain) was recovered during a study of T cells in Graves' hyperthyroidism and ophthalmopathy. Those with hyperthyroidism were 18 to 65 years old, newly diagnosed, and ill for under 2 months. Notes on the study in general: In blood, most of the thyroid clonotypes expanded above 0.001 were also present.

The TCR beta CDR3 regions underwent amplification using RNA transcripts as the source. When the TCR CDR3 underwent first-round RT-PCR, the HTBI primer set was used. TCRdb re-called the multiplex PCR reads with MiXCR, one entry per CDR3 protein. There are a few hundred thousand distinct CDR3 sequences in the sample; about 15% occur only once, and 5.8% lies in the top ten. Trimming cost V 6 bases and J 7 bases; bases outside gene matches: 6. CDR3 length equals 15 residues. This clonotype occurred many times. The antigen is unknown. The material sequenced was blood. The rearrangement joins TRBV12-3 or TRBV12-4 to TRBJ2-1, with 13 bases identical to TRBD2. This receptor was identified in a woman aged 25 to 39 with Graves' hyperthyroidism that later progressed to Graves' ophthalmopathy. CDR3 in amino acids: CASSSGTSGENEQFF. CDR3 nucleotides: TGTGCCAGCAGCTCCGGGACTAGCGGGGAAAATGAGCAGTTCTTC.